One T cell receptor (beta chain) is described in this entry. Cohorts were assigned according to the clinical history that participants reported. Recovered status applied to Cohort 3 donors who had two consecutive negative PCRs. It also applied to those with clearance or with symptom resolution. This specimen comes from a study of blood T cell repertoires in COVID-19. Study-wide context: Sites across the United States, Italy and Spain contributed samples from acute and convalescent COVID-19.

Assay: immunoSEQ multiplex PCR; the TCRdb copy retains only in-frame clones and omits some. The sample has approximately 490,000 clones, 87% seen once. The CDR3 spans 14 residues. Germline lookup yields CDR1 GTSNPN and CDR2 SVGIG (reference sequence). The J segment lost 5 bases and the V segment lost 2 bases, leaving 7 bases of the junction unmatched. The source of this sequence is a woman aged 18-35 years who had recovered from COVID-19. The rearrangement links TRBV30 to TRBJ1-1; TRBD1 matches 8 bases. Material for sequencing was PBMCs or T cells enriched from blood (not recorded which). Here the CDR3 reads CAWSPRQGTTEAFF. The CDR3, as DNA: TGTGCCTGGAGTCCCCGACAGGGGACGACTGAAGCTTTCTTT.